Detailed here is one TCR beta chain. Its antigen is undetermined. The sample comes from a study of T-cell reconstitution after alpha-beta-depleted transplantation in children. Preparing the TCRbeta library involved the use of unique molecular identifiers. TCRdb independently ran MiXCR on the PCR reads; one entry per CDR3 protein. The repertoire includes about 300,000 distinct CDR3 sequences, 6.5% to 9% of them detected once, and approximately 9.6% sits in the top ten. Study findings and constraints: Expanded graft clones, several hundred of them, were reportedly the source of alpha-beta T cells about two months after transplant. Recipient T cells and thymic progenitors that survived gave rise to the high TCRbeta diversity observed at day 60 in some patients. Fresh T-cell production supplied most of the T-cell counts and diversity seen one year after transplant.

The sequencing here drew on peripheral blood, taken 360 days after TCRalphabeta/CD19-depleted stem cell transplant. The source of this sequence is a female patient aged 2-15 years who had a stem cell transplant for Fanconi anemia, so the T cells may come from the graft donor.

This chain's CDR3 is CSASRRWSNSPLHF. CDR3 sequence (DNA): TGCAGTGCTAGTCGACGGTGGAGTAATTCACCCCTCCACTTT. The chain links TRBV20-1 to TRBJ1-6; D is ambiguous. This CDR3 region has 14 residues. V lost 3 bases, J lost 6 bases, and 12 bases lay in between. Per the germline V gene, CDR1 is DFQATT and CDR2 is SNEGSKA (reference sequence).